The clone carrying this T cell receptor beta chain turned up a few times. Per the original data handling: The assay estimated nucleated cells by amplifying reference gene primers. Here immunoSEQ multiplex PCR was the method, and the copy in TCRdb shows in-frame clones only, minus some. V and J calls and clone size are as listed in that table; D and trimming were resolved from the DNA. Seen here are around 220,000 clones, around 85% observed once, and the top ten hold 3% to 4%. This sample is drawn from a study of blood T cell repertoires in COVID-19. The overall study: Both acute and convalescent COVID-19 samples were obtained from the United States, Italy and Spain. Sample material is recorded as cDNA or gDNA derived from T cells, B-cell-depleted T cells, or PBMCs.

What was sequenced was peripheral blood. The clonotype comes from a woman aged 40 to 55 with active or convalescent COVID-19.

CDR3 region: CASSQEGRSPGNTIYF. Here the CDR3 DNA reads TGTGCCAGCAGCCAAGAAGGAAGGAGCCCTGGAAACACCATATATTTT. The chain employs TRBV14 and TRBJ1-3; D is undetermined. Germline CDR1 SGHDN, CDR2 FVKESK. V was shortened by 0 bases and J by 2 bases, with 11 bases between the two germline ends. The CDR3 has 16 amino acids.